Listed here are 32 T cell receptor beta chains from one sample, sequenced in a study of PD-L1 blockade in urothelial cancer. The table came from immunoSEQ multiplex PCR; TCRdb's copy has only in-frame clones and leaves some out. The sample yields around 79,000 clones, about 82% seen once. As for time point: pretreatment peripheral blood. The sample was PBMCs, taken around atezolizumab (anti-PD-L1) treatment. These receptors were obtained from a man in his forties with urothelial cancer.

In DNA, the CDR3 is TGTGCCAGCAGTTCCACAGAAACCTACACAGATACGCAGTATTTT. Translating gives CASSSTETYTDTQYF. This chain connects TRBV2 to TRBJ2-3; D not certain. The germline V gene encodes CDR1 SNHLY and CDR2 FYNNEI. This CDR3 is 15 amino acids long. Trimming stripped 5 bases from V and 2 bases from J, with 14 bases between.

The chain links TRBV6-5 to TRBJ1-3; no definite D call. The germline V gene has CDR1 MNHEY and CDR2 SVGAGI. The CDR3 consists of 15 residues. The V and J ends lost 5 bases and 0 bases respectively, with 11 bases between them. DNA for the CDR3: TGTGCCAGCAGTCCACGACGGGTCTCTGGAAACACCATATATTTT. Its translation is CASSPRRVSGNTIYF.

CDR3 bases: TGTGCCAGCAGCTTAGCTCTAGCGCCTCAGGGCTACAATGAGCAGTTCTTC. Protein: CASSLALAPQGYNEQFF. The chain recombines TRBV11-2 with TRBJ2-1; TRBD2 is a possible D gene (6 bases). The CDR3 has 17 residues. V lost 1 base, J lost 3 bases, and 16 bases lay in between. CDR1 is SGHAT and CDR2 is FQNNGV in the germline V gene.

This rearrangement joins TRBV19 to TRBJ2-2; 10 bases align to TRBD2. The CDR3 has 19 residues. V shed 2 bases, J shed 0 bases, and the junction held 9 bases outside the gene matches. CDR1 is LNHDA and CDR2 is SQIVND in the germline V gene (reference sequence). CDR3 sequence reads: CASSIRVLAGEPNTGELFF. In nucleotides, the CDR3 is TGTGCCAGTAGTATAAGGGTCCTAGCGGGAGAACCGAACACCGGGGAGCTGTTTTTT. Using reference TRBV19 and TRBJ2-2 for the parts outside the CDR3, the full variable domain is DGGITQSPKYLFRKEGQNVTLSCEQNLNHDAMYWYRQDPGQGLRLIYYSQIVNDFQKGDIAEGYSVSREKKESFPLTVTSAQKNPTAFYLCASSIRVLAGEPNTGELFFGEGSRLTVL.

The J gene is TRBJ1-5, the V gene TRBV19, with a weak D call TRBD1 (6 bases). The CDR3 is 14 amino acids. CDR1 is LNHDA and CDR2 is SQIVND in the germline V gene (reference sequence). The germline V and J ends were trimmed by 11 bases and 0 bases, with 14 bases remaining between them. Here the CDR3 DNA reads TGTGCCGCGTCCGGGACACTTAGCAATCAGCCCCAGCATTTT. The encoded protein is CAASGTLSNQPQHF.

The gene calls are TRBV5-1 and TRBJ2-7, with 7 positions matching TRBD1. The CDR3 length is 15 residues. J was trimmed by 2 bases and V by 1 base; bases with no gene match: 6. Germline V gene sequence: CDR1 SGHRS, CDR2 YFSETQ. The CDR3 protein is CASSLTWDSTYEQYF. CDR3 sequence (DNA): TGCGCCAGCAGCTTGACTTGGGACAGTACCTACGAGCAGTACTTC.

The chain uses TRBV11-2 and TRBJ1-1; no reliable D call. Between the trimmed V and J ends, which lost 5 bases and 1 base, there was a span of 8 bases. Germline V gene sequence: CDR1 SGHAT, CDR2 FQNNGV. The CDR3 runs 13 residues. The CDR3 DNA reads TGTGCCAGCAGCGAACAACCGAACACTGAAGCTTTCTTT. Its protein is CASSEQPNTEAFF.

The rearrangement links TRBV27 to TRBJ2-7, with a weak D call TRBD1 (6 bases). CDR3 length equals 13 residues. Trimming removed 6 bases from V and 6 bases from J, with 15 bases in between. Germline CDR1 MNHEY, CDR2 SMNVEV (reference sequence). CDR3 nucleotides: TGTGCCAGCAGAAATACTCTCAGGGGCGAGCAGTACTTC. This encodes CASRNTLRGEQYF.

The rearrangement uses TRBV5-4 and TRBJ2-4; 8 nucleotides align to TRBD2. CDR1 SGHNT and CDR2 YYREEE come from the germline V gene (reference sequence). This CDR3 spans 16 amino acids. After removal of 1 base from V and 4 bases from J, the junction contained 7 bases not matched to a gene. The CDR3 loop reads CASSLRGGVIKNIQYF. For the CDR3, the DNA is TGTGCCAGCAGCTTGCGGGGGGGGGTTATAAAAAACATTCAGTACTTC.

CDR3 sequence reads: CASSLSFGTGEETQYF. The CDR3 DNA follows: TGCGCCAGCAGCTTGAGCTTTGGGACAGGGGAAGAGACCCAGTACTTC. The genes are TRBV5-1 and TRBJ2-5; 10 bases fit TRBD1. With V trimmed by 1 base and J by 3 bases, 6 bases remained unmatched. This CDR3 contains 16 residues. Germline V gene lookup returns CDR1 SGHRS and CDR2 YFSETQ.

This clone came up a few times. The rearrangement joins TRBV12-2 to TRBJ2-1; no DNA check was done on the table's D call, TRBD2. TRBV12-2 is an annotated pseudogene. This CDR3 has 16 amino acids. The DNA of the CDR3 is TGTGCAAGTCGCTTAGGTAATAGCGGGAAGGGCAATGAGCAGTTCTTC. Its protein product is CASRLGNSGKGNEQFF.

The chain links TRBV10-1 to TRBJ2-1; 13 bases are a match to TRBD2. J was trimmed by 8 bases and V by 2 bases; bases with no gene match: 3. Germline-derived CDR1 and CDR2 are WNHNN and SYGVQD (reference sequence). This CDR3 contains 15 residues. The CDR3 sequence is CASSETTSGRDEQFF. The CDR3 region has the DNA TGCGCCAGCAGTGAGACCACTAGCGGGAGGGATGAGCAGTTCTTC.

V usage is TRBV7-2 and J usage is TRBJ2-3; perhaps TRBD2 as D (7 bases). Germline CDR1 reads SGHTA; CDR2 reads FQGNSA. CDR3 length: 18 residues. Trimming pared 5 bases from V and 1 base from J, leaving 22 bases between. The CDR3 region has the DNA TGTGCCAGCAGCCGAATGGTTGTAGGCGGGGGCGGCACAGATACGCAGTATTTT. Amino acid sequence: CASSRMVVGGGGTDTQYF.

This rearrangement joins TRBV5-1 to TRBJ1-4, with TRBD1 matching over 9 bases. After removal of 0 bases from V and 7 bases from J, the junction contained 4 bases not matched to a gene. Germline assignment: CDR1 SGHRS and CDR2 YFSETQ. CDR3 size: 15 residues. CDR3 coding DNA: TGCGCCAGCAGCTTGGTGGGACAGGGCATTGAAAAACTGTTTTTT. Amino acid sequence: CASSLVGQGIEKLFF.

The rearrangement joins TRBV4-1 to TRBJ1-3; tentative D call: TRBD1 (5 bases). V lost 4 bases to trimming and J lost 0 bases, with 10 bases between them. The germline CDR1 and CDR2 sequences are MGHRA and YSYEKL. There are 15 residues in the CDR3. The CDR3 region is CASSLRVVSGNTIYF. The CDR3 DNA reads TGCGCCAGCAGCCTCAGGGTAGTCTCTGGAAACACCATATATTTT.

V is TRBV19 and J is TRBJ2-7; 8 bases line up with TRBD2. Germline V gives CDR1 LNHDA, CDR2 SQIVND (reference sequence). The trim removed 7 bases at V and 6 bases at J, leaving 11 bases unmatched. The CDR3 extends over 14 amino acids. CDR3 DNA sequence: TGTGCCAGTAATTCTGGAGCGGGAGCCGGCGAGCAGTACTTC. It is translated as CASNSGAGAGEQYF.

The chain employs TRBV28 and TRBJ1-3, with 7 nucleotides matching TRBD1. The CDR3 runs 15 residues. The ends lost 6 bases at V and 1 base at J; junction bases unmatched: 6. Germline V CDR1 and CDR2: MDHEN, SYDVKM. The CDR3 loop is CASRTGTTSGNTIYF. The CDR3, as DNA: TGTGCCAGCAGGACAGGGACCACTTCTGGAAACACCATATATTTT.

The genes are TRBV6-1 and TRBJ1-5; no reliable D call. Trimming cost V 8 bases and J 1 base, with 12 bases left between them. In germline, CDR1 is MNHNS, CDR2 SASEGT. CDR3 size: 14 residues. In DNA, the CDR3 is TGTGCCAGCTCTTACGGTTTGAGCAATCAGCCCCAGCATTTT. Translation gives CASSYGLSNQPQHF.

This chain links TRBV6-4 with TRBJ2-3; tentative D call: TRBD2 (5 bases). CDR1 and CDR2 from the germline V gene are MRHNA and SNTAGT. Trimming left V 6 bases short and J 6 bases short, with 13 bases between. CDR3 length: 13 amino acids. As DNA, the CDR3 is TGTGCCAGCAGATCGGACTTTTCGGATACGCAGTATTTT. Translating it yields CASRSDFSDTQYF.

This CDR3 reads CAGGPGGTGSYEQYF. CDR3 coding DNA: TGCGCCGGCGGACCAGGCGGGACAGGGTCCTACGAGCAGTACTTC. The rearrangement uses TRBV5-1 and TRBJ2-7; the match to TRBD1 covers 9 bases. There are 15 residues in the CDR3. Trimming took 10 bases from V and 1 from J; bases not matched to a gene: 12. CDR1 is SGHRS, CDR2 YFSETQ, per germline.

The CDR3 loop is CASSEEAISIYEQYF. The CDR3 bases are TGTGCCAGCAGTGAAGAGGCTATTTCGATATACGAGCAGTACTTC. This chain joins TRBV25-1 and TRBJ2-7; D is unclear. CDR3 size: 15 residues. Germline assignment: CDR1 MGHDK and CDR2 SYGVNS. Trimming removed 2 bases at V and 4 bases at J, with 15 bases between.

This clone has just one count. This chain uses TRBV6-4 with TRBJ2-3, with a possible D match to TRBD2 (6 bases). The CDR3 has 12 residues. Trimming took off 4 bases at V and 9 bases at J, with 11 bases between the two ends. The V gene's germline CDR1 is MRHNA and CDR2 SNTAGT. As DNA, the CDR3 is TGTGCCAGCAGTGCCGGAGGGCAGACGCAGTATTTT. Translating it yields CASSAGGQTQYF.

As DNA, the CDR3 is TGTGCCTGGAGTACCCTGACAGCGAACACTGAAGCTTTCTTT. Translation: CAWSTLTANTEAFF. The chain has TRBV30 and TRBJ1-1; D is possibly TRBD1 (5 bases). Germline-derived CDR1 and CDR2 are GTSNPN and SVGIG (reference sequence). The V end lost 2 bases, the J end lost 1 base, and 11 bases lay between the germline ends. CDR3 length equals 14 residues.

The chain joins TRBV6-1 to TRBJ2-5; 7 nucleotides align to TRBD2. Germline V gene data show CDR1 as MNHNS and CDR2 as SASEGT. The CDR3 length is 18 residues. V lost 3 bases to trimming and J lost 4 bases; unmatched junction nucleotides: 17. CDR3 region: CASSDYVYAAGVGETQYF. The CDR3 DNA reads TGTGCCAGCAGTGATTATGTTTACGCGGCGGGAGTCGGAGAGACCCAGTACTTC.

This chain connects TRBV13 to TRBJ1-1; D may be TRBD1 (5 bases). Trimming removed 2 bases at V and 3 bases at J, with 13 bases between. The CDR3 has 15 residues. Germline-derived CDR1 and CDR2 are PRHDT and FYEKMQ (reference sequence). The CDR3 is CASSLTSRVHTEAFF. CDR3 DNA sequence: TGTGCCAGCAGCTTAACAAGCAGGGTGCACACTGAAGCTTTCTTT. Together with reference TRBV13 and TRBJ1-1, the CDR3 gives the full variable domain: AAGVIQSPRHLIKEKRETATLKCYPIPRHDTVYWYQQGPGQDPQFLISFYEKMQSDKGSIPDRFSAQQFSDYHSELNMSSLELGDSALYFCASSLTSRVHTEAFFGQGTRLTVV.

This clone has only a few counts. The J gene is TRBJ1-1, the V gene TRBV10-3, with D possibly TRBD1 on 5 matching bases. Deletions cut 4 bases from V and 2 bases from J, with 8 bases between. Germline V CDR1 and CDR2: ENHRY, SYGVKD. This CDR3 is 13 amino acids long. For the CDR3, the DNA is TGTGCCATCAGTGGCAGGGCAAACACTGAAGCTTTCTTT. Translated, it gives CAISGRANTEAFF.

This clone was seen only once. The chain uses TRBV5-1 and TRBJ2-5, with 12 bases that match TRBD1. CDR3 length: 15 residues. Germline V CDR1 and CDR2: SGHRS, YFSETQ. V lost 5 bases and J lost 4; bases outside the gene matches: 6. In DNA, the CDR3 is TGCGCCAGCAGTGCCGGGACAGGGGGCGGAGAGACCCAGTACTTC. It yields the protein CASSAGTGGGETQYF.

V and J are TRBV11-2 and TRBJ2-7; 8 bases fit TRBD1. The length of the CDR3 is 14 residues. The V gene's germline CDR1 is SGHAT and CDR2 FQNNGV. J gave up 5 bases and V 7 bases, and 10 bases lay outside the gene matches. The chain's CDR3 is CASTRGQVSDEQYF. CDR3 bases: TGTGCCAGCACCAGGGGGCAGGTGTCCGACGAGCAGTACTTC.

The chain uses TRBV27 and TRBJ1-1; 10 bases are a match to TRBD1. Germline CDR1 and CDR2: MNHEY and SMNVEV (reference sequence). This CDR3 is built from 14 residues. Unmatched junction bases numbered 6, after V lost 7 bases and J lost 4 bases. CDR3: CASTLTGGRTEAFF. The CDR3 coding sequence is TGTGCCAGCACCCTGACAGGGGGCCGCACTGAAGCTTTCTTT.

This CDR3 is CSVKQGNYGYTF. DNA for the CDR3: TGCAGCGTTAAACAGGGTAACTATGGCTACACCTTC. The chain joins TRBV29-1 to TRBJ1-2, with D possibly TRBD1 on 6 matching bases. In germline, CDR1 is SQVTM, CDR2 ANQGSEA. V was clipped by 5 bases and J by 1 base, with 8 bases between them. The CDR3 runs 12 residues.

CDR3 protein: CASRPPGLAFIERDEQYF. The CDR3 DNA reads as TGTGCCAGCAGACCACCGGGACTAGCTTTTATCGAGAGGGACGAGCAGTACTTC. This chain uses TRBV28 with TRBJ2-7; TRBD2 matches at 9 bases. The CDR3 contains 18 residues. V shed 6 bases and J 5 bases; nucleotides not matched to a gene: 20. Per germline, CDR1 MDHEN and CDR2 SYDVKM.

CDR3 sequence reads: CASRETGAPAQHF. The CDR3 nucleotides are TGTGCCAGCAGAGAGACAGGGGCCCCGGCCCAGCATTTT. The chain links TRBV28 to TRBJ1-5; TRBD1 agrees at 8 bases. V lost 6 bases to trimming and J lost 11 bases; unmatched junction nucleotides: 9. The CDR3 is 13 residues long. The V gene's germline CDR1 is MDHEN and CDR2 SYDVKM. Based on the CDR3 plus reference TRBV28 and TRBJ1-5, the full variable domain is DVKVTQSSRYLVKRTGEKVFLECVQDMDHENMFWYRQDPGLGLRLIYFSYDVKMKEKGDIPEGYSVSREKKERFSLILESASTNQTSMYLCASRETGAPAQHFGDGTRLSIL.